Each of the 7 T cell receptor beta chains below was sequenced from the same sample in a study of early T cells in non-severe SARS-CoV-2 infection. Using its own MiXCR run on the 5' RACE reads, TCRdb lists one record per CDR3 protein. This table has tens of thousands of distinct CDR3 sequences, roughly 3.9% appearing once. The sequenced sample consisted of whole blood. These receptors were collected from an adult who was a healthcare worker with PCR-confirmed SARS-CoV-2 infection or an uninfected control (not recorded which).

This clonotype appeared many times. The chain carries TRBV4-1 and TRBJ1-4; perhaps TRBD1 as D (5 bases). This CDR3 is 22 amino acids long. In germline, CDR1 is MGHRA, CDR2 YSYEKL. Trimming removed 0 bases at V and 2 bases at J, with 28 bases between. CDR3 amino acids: CASSQDRVSRDGYGSTNEKLFF. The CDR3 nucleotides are TGCGCCAGCAGCCAAGATCGGGTCTCCCGGGACGGATATGGCTCGACTAATGAAAAACTGTTTTTT.

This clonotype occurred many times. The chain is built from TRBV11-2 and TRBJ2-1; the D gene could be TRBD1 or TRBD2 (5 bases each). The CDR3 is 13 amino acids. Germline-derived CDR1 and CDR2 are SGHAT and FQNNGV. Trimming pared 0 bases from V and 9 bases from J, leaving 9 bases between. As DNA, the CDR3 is TGTGCCAGCAGCTTAGAATGGGGGAGTGAGCAGTTCTTC. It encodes CASSLEWGSEQFF. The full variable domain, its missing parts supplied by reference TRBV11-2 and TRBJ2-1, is EAGVAQSPRYKIIEKRQSVAFWCNPISGHATLYWYQQILGQGPKLLIQFQNNGVVDDSQLPKDRFSAERLKGVDSTLKIQPAKLEDSAVYLCASSLEWGSEQFFGPGTRLTVL.

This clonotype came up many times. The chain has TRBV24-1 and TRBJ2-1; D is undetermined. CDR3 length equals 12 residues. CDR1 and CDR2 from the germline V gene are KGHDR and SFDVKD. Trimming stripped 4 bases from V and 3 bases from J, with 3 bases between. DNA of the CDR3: TGTGCCACCAGTGACAGCTACAATGAGCAGTTCTTC. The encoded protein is CATSDSYNEQFF.

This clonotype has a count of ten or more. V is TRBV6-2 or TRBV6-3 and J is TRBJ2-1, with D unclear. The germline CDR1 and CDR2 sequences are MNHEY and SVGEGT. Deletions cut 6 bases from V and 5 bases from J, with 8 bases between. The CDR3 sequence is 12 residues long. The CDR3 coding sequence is TGTGCCAGCAGGACTTACGACAATGAGCAGTTCTTC. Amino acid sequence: CASRTYDNEQFF.

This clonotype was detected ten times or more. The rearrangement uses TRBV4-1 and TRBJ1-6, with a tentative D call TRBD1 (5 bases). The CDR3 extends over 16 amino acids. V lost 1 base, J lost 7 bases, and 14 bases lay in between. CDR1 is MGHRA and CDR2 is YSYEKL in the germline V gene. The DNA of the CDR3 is TGCGCCAGCAGCCAAGTTTGGGGGGGGTCGAATTCACCCCTCCACTTT. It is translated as CASSQVWGGSNSPLHF.

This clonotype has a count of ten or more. DNA of the CDR3: TGTGCCAGCAGTTTAGGCCGGGGCGGGGAGACCCAGTACTTC. Protein sequence: CASSLGRGGETQYF. This chain links TRBV27 with TRBJ2-5; tentatively, D is TRBD1 or TRBD2 (5 bases each). Germline V gene sequence: CDR1 MNHEY, CDR2 SMNVEV (reference sequence). CDR3 length equals 14 residues. Trimming pared 2 bases from V and 5 bases from J, leaving 12 bases between.

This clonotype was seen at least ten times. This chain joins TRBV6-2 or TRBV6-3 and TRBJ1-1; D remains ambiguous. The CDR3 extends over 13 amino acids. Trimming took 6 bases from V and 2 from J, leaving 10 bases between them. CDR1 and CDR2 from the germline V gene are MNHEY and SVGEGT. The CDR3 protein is CASRGNINTEAFF. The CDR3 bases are TGTGCCAGCAGGGGGAACATCAACACTGAAGCTTTCTTT.